This T cell receptor (beta chain) stems from a study of T cell repertoires in aging, cancer and after chemotherapy. The overall study: Healthy donor repertoires were recorded over several months to years and showed clear clonal overlap. Study results and caveats: Loss of evenness, beyond lost richness, contributed to age-related TCR diversity decline in cancer patients.

Rearranged V-D-J TRB sequences were amplified with a mixed TRB-A/B primer pool. TCRdb fed the multiplex PCR reads into MiXCR, producing one record per CDR3 protein. Seen here are roughly 8,600 distinct CDR3 sequences, about 32% observed once, and the top ten hold around 10%. TCR beta rearrangements were amplified from peripheral blood genomic DNA. Trimming stripped 5 bases from V and 1 base from J, with 8 bases between. This CDR3 has 13 residues. Germline V gene sequence: CDR1 SGHTA, CDR2 FQGNSA. About this clonotype itself: Its antigen is still unknown.

The V and J genes are TRBV7-2 and TRBJ2-5; a weak D match, TRBD1 (6 bases). The specimen was blood. The receptor comes from a human donor in good health. CDR3 sequence reads: CASSRGGQETQYF. In DNA, the CDR3 is TGTGCCAGCAGCCGAGGGGGCCAAGAGACCCAGTACTTC.